The 29 T cell receptor beta chains given below trace back to one sample, sequenced in a study of T cell responses to AZD1222 COVID-19 vaccine. Sequencing used immunoSEQ multiplex PCR; TCRdb keeps in-frame clones, though not all of them. The table has approximately 73,000 clones, over 80% seen once. The sequencing used peripheral blood, collected on day 0 of AZD1222 vaccination. Receptors were obtained from an adult in good health.

The V call is TRBV5-1, the J call TRBJ1-6, with a possible D match to TRBD1 (5 bases). V was trimmed by 4 bases and J by 10 bases, leaving 18 bases between them. Germline V gene sequence: CDR1 SGHRS, CDR2 YFSETQ. This CDR3 contains 15 residues. As DNA, the CDR3 is TGCGCCAGCAGCAAGGACGGCTCTCAGGGCTCACCCCTCCACTTT. This encodes CASSKDGSQGSPLHF. The full variable domain, completed using reference TRBV5-1 and TRBJ1-6, is KAGVTQTPRYLIKTRGQQVTLSCSPISGHRSVSWYQQTPGQGLQFLFEYFSETQRNKGNFPGRFSGRQFSNSRSEMNVSTLELGDSALYLCASSKDGSQGSPLHFGNGTRLTVT.

The chain couples TRBV9 to TRBJ2-6; D possibly corresponds to TRBD1 (6 bases). CDR1 SGDLS and CDR2 YYNGEE come from the germline V gene. The CDR3 is 14 amino acids. V was clipped by 4 bases and J by 9 bases, with 14 bases between them. This CDR3 reads CASSPQTGYNVLTF. CDR3 DNA sequence: TGTGCCAGCAGCCCCCAGACAGGATACAACGTCCTGACTTTC.

J is TRBJ2-5 and V is TRBV18; D is possibly TRBD1 or TRBD2 (6 bases each). CDR1 and CDR2 (germline): KGHSH, LQKENI. Deletions cut 6 bases from V and 4 bases from J, with 18 bases between. The CDR3 length is 15 residues. The CDR3 DNA follows: TGTGCCAGCTCCCAGAAGGGGGGCCTTAGAGAGACCCAGTACTTC. Its translation is CASSQKGGLRETQYF.

The rearrangement joins TRBV5-4 to TRBJ2-3; 8 nucleotides agree with TRBD2. Trimming removed 1 base from V and 2 bases from J; junction bases left unmatched: 6. Per germline, CDR1 SGHNT and CDR2 YYREEE (reference sequence). This CDR3 region has 16 residues. The CDR3 here is CASSLTSGGNTDTQYF. The CDR3 DNA reads as TGTGCCAGCAGCTTGACGTCGGGAGGGAACACAGATACGCAGTATTTT.

The chain recombines TRBV4-3 with TRBJ2-3; the D call may be TRBD1 or TRBD2 (6 bases each). The CDR3 runs to 16 residues. Germline lookup yields CDR1 LGHNA and CDR2 YSLEER. V was clipped by 1 base and J by 0 bases, with 11 bases between them. The CDR3, as DNA: TGCGCCAGCAGCCAAGGGCCGGGGGCCAGCACAGATACGCAGTATTTT. As protein: CASSQGPGASTDTQYF.

This rearrangement joins TRBV7-9 to TRBJ2-7; 8 bases line up with TRBD2. The V segment lost 5 bases and the J segment 2 bases; nucleotides outside the gene matches: 8. Looked up from germline, CDR1 is SEHNR and CDR2 is FQNEAQ (reference sequence). CDR3 length equals 15 residues. DNA of the CDR3: TGTGCCAGCAGCCCCCAGCGGGGGCCCCCCTACGAGCAGTACTTC. Protein sequence: CASSPQRGPPYEQYF.

V gene TRBV11-2 combines with J gene TRBJ2-2, with TRBD2 identical over 7 bases. The germline V gene encodes CDR1 SGHAT and CDR2 FQNNGV. The CDR3 loop spans 16 amino acids. Trimming took 4 bases from V and 4 from J; bases not matched to a gene: 9. The DNA for the CDR3 is TGTGCCAGCAGCTCACCCGAGCGGGGCGTCACCGGGGAGCTGTTTTTT. It translates to CASSSPERGVTGELFF.

The rearrangement joins TRBV6-2 or TRBV6-3 to TRBJ1-4; 7 nucleotides agree with TRBD1. The CDR3 covers 15 residues. Germline V gene lookup returns CDR1 MNHEY and CDR2 SVGEGT. With V trimmed by 5 bases and J by 5 bases, 8 bases remained unmatched. CDR3 loop: CASSQGTARNEKLFF. CDR3 sequence (DNA): TGTGCCAGCAGTCAAGGGACAGCCAGGAATGAAAAACTGTTTTTT.

The sample holds one count of this clone. The chain is built from TRBV19 and TRBJ1-1; D is undetermined. Between the trimmed V and J ends, which lost 3 bases and 1 base, there was a span of 9 bases. CDR1 and CDR2 from the germline V gene are LNHDA and SQIVND (reference sequence). This CDR3 region has 14 residues. CDR3 region: CASSINPGNTEAFF. CDR3 nucleotide sequence: TGTGCCAGTAGTATTAACCCCGGGAACACTGAAGCTTTCTTT.

The rearrangement links TRBV10-3 to TRBJ1-2; maybe TRBD1 (5 bases). V lost 5 bases to trimming and J lost 4 bases, with 11 bases between them. Per germline, CDR1 ENHRY and CDR2 SYGVKD. There are 13 residues in the CDR3. As DNA, the CDR3 is TGTGCCATCAGTCCCACCGGGGGCTATGGCTACACCTTC. It encodes CAISPTGGYGYTF.

This chain links TRBV6-2 or TRBV6-3 with TRBJ2-7; 10 nucleotides line up with TRBD2. CDR3 size: 16 residues. CDR1 and CDR2 (germline): MNHEY, SVGEGT. The trim removed 5 bases at V and 5 bases at J, leaving 12 bases unmatched. CDR3 bases: TGTGCCAGCAGTCCAAAGCGGGAGGGCCGATCCCACGAGCAGTACTTC. Translating gives CASSPKREGRSHEQYF.

This chain uses TRBV6-2 or TRBV6-3 with TRBJ2-7; D is perhaps TRBD1 or TRBD2 (6 bases each). This CDR3 is 14 amino acids long. CDR1 and CDR2 (germline): MNHEY, SVGEGT. V dropped 4 bases and J dropped 5 bases, with 15 bases sitting between them. The CDR3 sequence is CASSSYREANEQYF. The CDR3 DNA reads as TGTGCCAGCAGTTCCTACAGGGAGGCCAACGAGCAGTACTTC.

CDR3 DNA sequence: TGTGCCAGCAGTGAAGCACGGACAGGGACCCTAGCCAAAAACATTCAGTACTTC. It encodes CASSEARTGTLAKNIQYF. The genes are TRBV6-1 and TRBJ2-4; TRBD1 matches 8 bases. J gave up 0 bases and V 0 bases, and 7 bases lay outside the gene matches. CDR1 is MNHNS and CDR2 is SASEGT in the germline V gene. This CDR3 region has 18 residues.

The rearrangement links TRBV6-2 or TRBV6-3 to TRBJ2-2; D unresolved. The ends were cut back, 2 bases at V and 0 bases at J, with 10 bases in the middle. The CDR3 contains 16 residues. Germline CDR1 is MNHEY and CDR2 is SVGEGT. The CDR3 DNA reads TGTGCCAGCAGTTACGACGGAAACTCGAACACCGGGGAGCTGTTTTTT. Its protein product is CASSYDGNSNTGELFF.

About this clone itself: The sample carries other DNA sequences with the same CDR3. This chain joins TRBV18 and TRBJ2-7, with 16 bases identical to TRBD2. The CDR3 is 14 amino acids. V lost 3 bases and J lost 7; bases outside the gene matches: 0. CDR1 and CDR2 from the germline V gene are KGHSH and LQKENI. The CDR3 sequence is CASSPGLAGGEQYF. In DNA form, the CDR3 reads TGTGCCAGCTCACCGGGACTAGCGGGAGGGGAGCAGTACTTC. Variable domain in full (rest from reference TRBV18 and TRBJ2-7): NAGVMQNPRHLVRRRGQEARLRCSPMKGHSHVYWYRQLPEEGLKFMVYLQKENIIDESGMPKERFSAEFPKEGPSILRIQQVVRGDSAAYFCASSPGLAGGEQYFGPGTRLTVT.

V is TRBV6-1 and J is TRBJ2-5; D is ambiguous. Germline CDR1 MNHNS, CDR2 SASEGT. The V and J ends lost 3 bases and 5 bases respectively, with 10 bases between them. CDR3 length: 13 amino acids. The CDR3, as DNA: TGTGCCAGCAGTGAGCAGCAGCAGGAGACCCAGTACTTC. Its protein is CASSEQQQETQYF.

V usage is TRBV9 and J usage is TRBJ1-1; the D is unclear. The CDR3 contains 13 residues. CDR1 and CDR2 from the germline V gene are SGDLS and YYNGEE. V was cut by 4 bases and J by 1 base, with 8 bases left in between. The CDR3 DNA follows: TGTGCCAGCAGCTACACCTCGAACACTGAAGCTTTCTTT. Its protein product is CASSYTSNTEAFF. The variable domain in full, with the rest retrieved from reference TRBV9 and TRBJ1-1, is DSGVTQTPKHLITATGQRVTLRCSPRSGDLSVYWYQQSLDQGLQFLIQYYNGEERAKGNILERFSAQQFPDLHSELNLSSLELGDSALYFCASSYTSNTEAFFGQGTRLTVV.

The V call is TRBV19, the J call TRBJ1-1; tentatively, D is TRBD1 (6 bases). The CDR3 sequence is 14 residues long. Germline-derived CDR1 and CDR2 are LNHDA and SQIVND (reference sequence). V was pared by 4 bases and J by 4 bases, with 13 bases between. The CDR3: CASSRSGESTEAFF. The CDR3 DNA sequence: TGTGCCAGTAGTAGGTCAGGGGAAAGCACTGAAGCTTTCTTT.

The chain recombines TRBV19 with TRBJ2-3; TRBD2 matches at 7 bases. V trimming: 3 bases; J trimming: 5 bases; junction bases outside the gene matches: 11. Germline-derived CDR1 and CDR2 are LNHDA and SQIVND (reference sequence). The CDR3 length is 16 residues. This chain's CDR3 is CASSMPFSGKGDTQYF. Written as DNA, the CDR3 is TGTGCCAGTAGTATGCCGTTCAGCGGGAAGGGAGATACGCAGTATTTT.

The chain couples TRBV20-1 to TRBJ1-6, with D unresolved. Germline V lookup: CDR1 DFQATT, CDR2 SNEGSKA (reference sequence). This CDR3 is built from 13 residues. Trimming cost V 3 bases and J 7 bases, with 10 bases left between them. The chain's CDR3 is CSASFQINSPLHF. The CDR3 region has the DNA TGCAGTGCTAGTTTCCAGATAAATTCACCCCTCCACTTT.

The V and J genes are TRBV2 and TRBJ1-5; D ambiguous. CDR3 length: 14 residues. Germline V gene lookup returns CDR1 SNHLY and CDR2 FYNNEI. V dropped 4 bases and J dropped 2 bases, with 9 bases sitting between them. The CDR3 DNA sequence: TGTGCCAGCAGTGTAGGGCAGCGCAATCAGCCCCAGCATTTT. Amino acids: CASSVGQRNQPQHF.

The gene calls are TRBV6-2 or TRBV6-3 and TRBJ2-2, with D possibly TRBD2 on 6 matching bases. The CDR3 loop spans 15 amino acids. The germline V gene has CDR1 MNHEY and CDR2 SVGEGT. V lost 3 bases and J 4 bases, leaving 12 bases between the germline ends. Written as DNA, the CDR3 is TGTGCCAGCAGTTATATGGAGGGGATCACCGGGGAGCTGTTTTTT. Protein product: CASSYMEGITGELFF.

The CDR3 DNA sequence: TGTGCCAGCAGCTCTAGTAGACTAGCGGGGTCTGGGGCCAACGTCCTGACTTTC. Translating it yields CASSSSRLAGSGANVLTF. The chain has TRBV7-3 and TRBJ2-6, with TRBD2 matching 11 bases. The junction had 6 bases not matched to a gene; V was cut back by 4 bases and J by 1 base. The germline V gene has CDR1 SGHTA and CDR2 FQGTGA. The CDR3 covers 18 residues.

The chain links TRBV5-3 to TRBJ2-1; 8 nucleotides align to TRBD1. TRBV5-3 is placed among ORFs of uncertain function. The CDR3 loop spans 18 amino acids. V lost 4 bases to trimming and J lost 8 bases; unmatched junction nucleotides: 20. CDR3 DNA sequence: TGTGCCAGAAGCCCAGCGACAGGGGAGTTACCCGCACTCGATGAGCAGTTCTTC. It is translated as CARSPATGELPALDEQFF.

The chain couples TRBV15 to TRBJ1-1; D not certain. This CDR3 region has 15 residues. Germline V gives CDR1 LNHNV, CDR2 YYDKDF (reference sequence). Deletions cut 3 bases from V and 0 bases from J, with 11 bases between. The CDR3 sequence: CATSRVRVLNTEAFF. CDR3 coding DNA: TGTGCCACCAGCAGGGTCCGGGTTTTGAACACTGAAGCTTTCTTT.

CDR3 DNA sequence: TGTGCCAGCAGGCTAGGGACAGGAAATAATTCACCCCTCCACTTT. Protein product: CASRLGTGNNSPLHF. The genes are TRBV11-2 and TRBJ1-6, with 8 bases identical to TRBD1. Germline assignment: CDR1 SGHAT and CDR2 FQNNGV. J gave up 5 bases and V 6 bases, and 6 bases lay outside the gene matches. The CDR3 is 15 amino acids.

The V gene is TRBV4-2, the J gene TRBJ2-1; D not certain. Trimming stripped 6 bases from V and 0 bases from J, with 6 bases between. This CDR3 is built from 13 residues. Germline CDR1 LGHNA, CDR2 YNFKEQ. CDR3 residues: CASRHTSYNEQFF. Written as DNA, the CDR3 is TGTGCCAGCAGACACACCTCCTACAATGAGCAGTTCTTC.

With regard to this clone: Without the conserved terminal phenylalanine or tryptophan, this CDR3 likely stems from a read error. The DNA is omitted, as the CDR3 cannot be located on it reliably, and the CDR3 follows TCRdb's listing. This chain joins TRBV6-6 and TRBJ1-1; the table's D call TRBD1 went unverified against the DNA. The CDR3 has 14 amino acids, counting both end residues. CDR1 is MNHNY and CDR2 is SVGAGI in the germline V gene (reference sequence). The CDR3 is CASSYPSGQDKVDL.

The chain uses TRBV21-1 and TRBJ2-7. TRBV21-1 is an annotated pseudogene. The CDR3 extends over 15 amino acids. CDR3 sequence: CASSTPWDGSYEQYF. The DNA of the CDR3 is TGTGCCAGCAGCACCCCCTGGGACGGATCCTACGAGCAGTACTTC.